The 17 T cell receptor beta chains given below trace back to one sample, sequenced in a study of spatial heterogeneity in lung cancer. Study outcomes and limitations: One measure, the expanded intratumoral alpha and beta TCR count, tracked tumor mutation counts.

Documented time point: sample taken at primary tumor resection. MiXCR, applied by TCRdb to the 5' RACE reads, yields one record per CDR3 protein. The sample carries 950 to 1,500 distinct CDR3 sequences, roughly a sixth recorded once. Antigens for these TCRs are unknown. The sequenced sample was lung tumor tissue, obtained at surgery. The receptors shown here come from a female donor with early-stage non-small cell lung cancer.

As regards this clonotype: This beta chain is an unintended read in a library built for alpha chains; its size means little. The chain employs TRBV24-1 and TRBJ2-3; D call uncertain. Trimming cost V 12 bases and J 3 bases, with 12 bases left between them. CDR3 length: 12 residues. Per germline, CDR1 KGHDR and CDR2 SFDVKD. CDR3 nucleotide sequence: TGTGCCTCCCGCGGAGATACAGATACGCAGTATTTT. Translation: CASRGDTDTQYF.

This clonotype is medium-sized by share. Found in a library prepared for alpha chains, this beta chain is an off-target read, and its abundance has little meaning. As DNA, the CDR3 is TGTGCCTGGAGTGTACTGGCGGGAGGGGTGGAAGCGCAGTATTTT. Translated: CAWSVLAGGVEAQYF. The gene calls are TRBV30 and TRBJ2-3, with 9 nucleotides matching TRBD2. CDR1 is GTSNPN and CDR2 is SVGIG in the germline V gene (reference sequence). CDR3 length: 15 residues. V gave up 0 bases and J gave up 10 bases; unmatched junction bases: 11.

This clonotype came up a few times. Little can be read into the size of this beta chain, an off-target read in a library designed for alpha chains. This chain connects TRBV20-1 to TRBJ2-5; 11 bases line up with TRBD2. CDR1 DFQATT and CDR2 SNEGSKA come from the germline V gene (reference sequence). This CDR3 has 18 amino acids. J lost 5 bases, V lost 1 base, and 15 bases had no gene match. DNA of the CDR3: TGCAGTGCTAGAGCGTTGGGACTAGCGGTCATCACCTGGGAGACCCAGTACTTC. This codes for CSARALGLAVITWETQYF.

This clonotype was seen only a few times. This beta chain is an off-target read within a library intended for alpha chains, so its frequency means little. V usage is TRBV20-1 and J usage is TRBJ2-1; 8 bases map to TRBD2. CDR1 DFQATT and CDR2 SNEGSKA come from the germline V gene (reference sequence). J was trimmed by 9 bases and V by 3 bases; bases with no gene match: 10. The CDR3 has 14 amino acids. CDR3 nucleotides: TGCAGTGCTAGGCCTCGGGAGGGCCTGGGTGAGCAGTTCTTC. Its translation: CSARPREGLGEQFF.

A remark on this clonotype: This beta chain appears as a stray read in a library generated for alpha chains; its size is not informative. This chain joins TRBV27 and TRBJ1-6, with D tentatively TRBD1 (6 bases). The germline gives CDR1 MNHEY, CDR2 SMNVEV (reference sequence). V gave up 0 bases and J gave up 10 bases, with 13 bases separating them. The length of the CDR3 is 15 residues. The DNA of the CDR3 is TGTGCCAGCAGTTTATCGACCCGGGGGCGGTCACCCCTCCACTTT. Its protein product is CASSLSTRGRSPLHF.

By its share, this clonotype is large (0.1 to 1%). For a library built for alpha chains, this beta chain is a stray read; little rests on its size. This chain connects TRBV2 to TRBJ2-1, with a weak D call TRBD1 (6 bases). Trimming removed 10 bases from V and 4 bases from J, with 14 bases in between. The germline V gene has CDR1 SNHLY and CDR2 FYNNEI. CDR3 length equals 13 residues. CDR3 loop: CATEQDRYNEQFF. The CDR3 DNA sequence: TGTGCCACCGAACAGGACAGATACAATGAGCAGTTCTTC.

By its share, this clonotype is large (0.1 to 1%). The size of this beta chain means little, since it is a stray read in a library made for alpha chains. The rearrangement joins TRBV11-3 to TRBJ2-1, with TRBD2 matching 8 bases. The CDR3 totals 15 residues. Germline CDR1 is SGHNT and CDR2 is YENEEA. V shed 3 bases and J 4 bases; nucleotides not matched to a gene: 5. CDR3 bases: TGTGCCAGCAGCTTTGATAGCGGGGTATACAATGAGCAGTTCTTC. Translating gives CASSFDSGVYNEQFF.

Details on this clonotype: The library was built for alpha chains, so this beta chain is an off-target read and its size means little. The chain recombines TRBV20-1 with TRBJ2-7; D may be TRBD1 (5 bases). Trimming stripped 7 bases from V and 0 bases from J, with 10 bases between. CDR3 length equals 12 residues. Germline assignment: CDR1 DFQATT and CDR2 SNEGSKA (reference sequence). In DNA, the CDR3 is TGCAGTGGCAGGGTCAGCTCCTACGAGCAGTACTTC. Translating it yields CSGRVSSYEQYF.

This clonotype was detected once. This beta chain lies outside the target of a library built for alpha chains; its clone size means little. The chain links TRBV28 to TRBJ2-7; possible D gene TRBD2, 6 bases. The CDR3 is 15 amino acids. In germline, CDR1 is MDHEN, CDR2 SYDVKM. Deletions cut 4 bases from V and 6 bases from J, with 19 bases between. The CDR3 spells CASSSDGTSIREQYF. The CDR3 DNA follows: TGTGCCAGCAGTTCCGACGGGACTTCGATTCGCGAGCAGTACTTC.

This clonotype was seen more than once but under ten times. This beta chain is a stray sequence in a library constructed for alpha chains; its clone size is not meaningful. The genes are TRBV6-5 and TRBJ2-1, with 13 bases matching TRBD2. The V gene end was trimmed by 5 bases and the J gene end by 2 bases; junction bases not matched to a gene: 9. From germline, CDR1 is MNHEY and CDR2 SVGAGI. This CDR3 has 18 residues. The chain's CDR3 is CASSGGTSGIVAYNEQFF. The CDR3 bases are TGTGCCAGCAGTGGAGGGACTAGCGGGATAGTCGCCTACAATGAGCAGTTCTTC.

By frequency in the sample, this clonotype is large. Because this beta chain is a stray read in a library intended to capture alpha chains, its abundance should not be given much weight. The gene calls are TRBV19 and TRBJ2-1; 11 bases fit TRBD2. Germline trimming cut 5 bases from V and 4 bases from J; bases unmatched to any gene: 4. The CDR3 sequence is 15 residues long. CDR1 is LNHDA and CDR2 is SQIVND in the germline V gene (reference sequence). CDR3 region: CASSPSSGGYNEQFF. DNA for the CDR3: TGTGCCAGTAGTCCCTCTAGCGGGGGGTACAATGAGCAGTTCTTC.

About this clonotype: This beta chain is an unintended read in a library built for alpha chains; its size means little. The chain couples TRBV7-9 to TRBJ2-1; the match to TRBD2 covers 10 bases. V shed 3 bases, J shed 10 bases, and the junction held 12 bases outside the gene matches. The germline CDR1 and CDR2 sequences are SEHNR and FQNEAQ (reference sequence). The CDR3 is 16 residues long. CDR3: CASSFASGGAVNEQFF. CDR3 coding DNA: TGTGCCAGCAGCTTTGCCAGCGGGGGGGCCGTAAACGAGCAGTTCTTC.

Details on this clonotype: Because this beta chain is a stray read in a library intended to capture alpha chains, its abundance should not be given much weight. The CDR3 region is CASSRQGYEQYF. Written as DNA, the CDR3 is TGTGCCAGCAGCCGACAGGGCTACGAGCAGTACTTC. The rearrangement links TRBV7-9 to TRBJ2-7, with 7 bases identical to TRBD1. Germline CDR1 SEHNR, CDR2 FQNEAQ (reference sequence). Trimming removed 5 bases from V and 3 bases from J; junction bases left unmatched: 1. This CDR3 has 12 residues.

This clonotype is deemed large. A library prepared for alpha chains yielded this beta chain as an off-target read; its size is of little meaning. The V call is TRBV4-3, the J call TRBJ2-1, with 8 positions matching TRBD2. The CDR3 runs to 17 residues. V dropped 0 bases and J dropped 3; count of bases not matched to a gene: 7. Germline V gene lookup returns CDR1 LGHNA and CDR2 YSLEER. CDR3 coding DNA: TGCGCCAGCAGCCAAGATTACGGAGCGGGAGTCTACAATGAGCAGTTCTTC. Translation: CASSQDYGAGVYNEQFF.

By share of the sample, this clonotype is large. This beta chain appears as a stray read in a library generated for alpha chains; its size is not informative. The chain combines TRBV7-2 with TRBJ2-5; 10 bases map to TRBD2. Germline V lookup: CDR1 SGHTA, CDR2 FQGNSA. This CDR3 has 16 residues. After removal of 0 bases from V and 5 bases from J, the junction contained 6 bases not matched to a gene. CDR3 region: CASSLASGGAGETQYF. CDR3 DNA: TGTGCCAGCAGCTTAGCGAGCGGGGGGGCCGGGGAGACCCAGTACTTC. Full variable domain (outside the CDR3, taken from reference TRBV7-2 and TRBJ2-5): GAGVSQSPSNKVTEKGKDVELRCDPISGHTALYWYRQSLGQGLEFLIYFQGNSAPDKSGLPSDRFSAERTGGSVSTLTIQRTQQEDSAVYLCASSLASGGAGETQYFGPGTRLLVL.

This clonotype is labeled as large. This beta chain turned up in a library designed for alpha chains; as an off-target read, its abundance says little. The chain joins TRBV12-3 or TRBV12-4 to TRBJ2-1; D is unclear. V lost 5 bases, J lost 4 bases, and 6 bases lay in between. This CDR3 contains 12 residues. The CDR3 coding sequence is TGTGCCAGCAGTCCGCTTTACAATGAGCAGTTCTTC. Translated, it gives CASSPLYNEQFF.

As regards this clonotype: This beta chain came through as a stray read in a library set up for alpha chains, and its size says little. This chain links TRBV20-1 with TRBJ2-7; D remains ambiguous. Trimming pared 5 bases from V and 4 bases from J, leaving 9 bases between. CDR1 and CDR2 from the germline V gene are DFQATT and SNEGSKA (reference sequence). The CDR3 covers 11 residues. The CDR3 here is CSAPRPYEQYF. The CDR3 bases are TGCAGTGCTCCGCGACCTTACGAGCAGTACTTC.